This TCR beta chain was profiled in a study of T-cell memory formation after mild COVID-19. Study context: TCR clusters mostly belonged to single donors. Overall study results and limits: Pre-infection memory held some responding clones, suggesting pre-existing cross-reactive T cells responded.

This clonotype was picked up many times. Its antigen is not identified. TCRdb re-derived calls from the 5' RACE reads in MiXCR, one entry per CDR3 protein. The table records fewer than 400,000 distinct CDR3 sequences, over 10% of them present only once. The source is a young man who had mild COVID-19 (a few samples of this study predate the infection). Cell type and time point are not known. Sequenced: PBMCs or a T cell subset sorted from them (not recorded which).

For the CDR3, the DNA is TGTGCCAGCAGCCCAGAGACAGGGGGAGTGGGCGAGCAGTACTTC. It translates to CASSPETGGVGEQYF. The chain employs TRBV4-2 and TRBJ2-7; 9 bases map to TRBD1. Germline lookup yields CDR1 LGHNA and CDR2 YNFKEQ. The CDR3 sequence is 15 residues long. V shed 4 bases and J 6 bases; nucleotides not matched to a gene: 10.